Ten or more counts support the clone carrying this TCR beta chain. The data were taken from a study of T cells in Graves' hyperthyroidism and ophthalmopathy. Trimming stripped 3 bases from V and 5 bases from J, with 17 bases between. The CDR3 spans 15 residues. Looked up from germline, CDR1 is SGHRS and CDR2 is YFSETQ. Amplification yielded TCR beta CDR3 regions, with RNA transcripts as the source. The study used the HTBI primer set for a first-round RT-PCR of the TCR CDR3. TCRdb independently ran MiXCR on the multiplex PCR reads; one entry per CDR3 protein. The sample includes around 700,000 distinct CDR3 sequences, 15% to 20% of them seen just once.

The sample comprised blood. The chain links TRBV5-1 to TRBJ1-1; tentatively, D is TRBD1 (6 bases). The source is a woman aged 45-65 years with Graves' hyperthyroidism that later progressed to Graves' ophthalmopathy. CDR3 residues: CASSSPERGRTEAFF. The CDR3 nucleotides read TGCGCCAGCAGCTCCCCCGAGCGGGGGCGGACTGAAGCTTTCTTT.